The 7 T cell receptor beta chains given below trace back to one sample, sequenced in a study of lymphopenia after photon versus proton radiotherapy. Repertoires were generated with immunoSEQ multiplex PCR, while TCRdb's copy carries only in-frame clones and drops some. Of some 30,000 clones in the sample, about nine tenths were seen once. Sequencing used peripheral blood, obtained from a patient treated with proton-based radiotherapy. The receptor set was obtained from a woman aged 60-75 years with cholangiocarcinoma. Some clones in this sample may be carry-over from other donors' samples.

The J gene is TRBJ2-1, the V gene TRBV6-5; 7 bases are a match to TRBD2. The CDR3 runs 15 residues. Looked up from germline, CDR1 is MNHEY and CDR2 is SVGAGI. V was clipped by 2 bases and J by 2 bases; unmatched bases: 3. The CDR3 spells CASSYTGGTYNEQFF. CDR3 bases: TGTGCCAGCAGTTACACGGGAGGTACCTACAATGAGCAGTTCTTC.

The chain combines TRBV19 with TRBJ2-2, with 8 bases lining up with TRBD1. With V trimmed by 5 bases and J by 7 bases, 12 bases remained unmatched. This CDR3 region has 16 residues. The germline gives CDR1 LNHDA, CDR2 SQIVND (reference sequence). As DNA, the CDR3 is TGTGCCAGTAGTCCTGACAGGGGATTAATTCACGGGGAGCTGTTTTTT. Translated: CASSPDRGLIHGELFF.

The rearrangement links TRBV6-5 to TRBJ1-4; maybe TRBD1 (5 bases). The CDR3 is 13 amino acids. Germline assignment: CDR1 MNHEY and CDR2 SVGAGI. Trimming took 5 bases from V and 8 from J, leaving 12 bases between them. Here the CDR3 DNA reads TGTGCCAGCAGTCGAGGGACTTTGGAAAAACTGTTTTTT. This gives the protein CASSRGTLEKLFF.

This chain connects TRBV5-1 to TRBJ2-3; D remains ambiguous. This CDR3 has 12 amino acids. Germline V lookup: CDR1 SGHRS, CDR2 YFSETQ. V was trimmed by 4 bases and J by 2 bases, leaving 5 bases between them. The CDR3 nucleotides read TGCGCCAGCAGCCGGACCACAGATACGCAGTATTTT. As protein: CASSRTTDTQYF.

J is TRBJ1-2 and V is TRBV6-5; D gene ambiguous. From germline, CDR1 is MNHEY and CDR2 SVGAGI. CDR3 length: 12 residues. Trimming stripped 6 bases from V and 4 bases from J, with 9 bases between. The DNA for the CDR3 is TGTGCCAGCAGCTCCAACAGCTATGGCTACACCTTC. This encodes CASSSNSYGYTF.

This rearrangement joins TRBV14 to TRBJ2-2; maybe TRBD2 (6 bases). The V end lost 0 bases, the J end lost 6 bases, and 11 bases lay between the germline ends. From germline, CDR1 is SGHDN and CDR2 FVKESK. The CDR3 loop spans 15 amino acids. The CDR3 DNA is TGTGCCAGCAGCCAAGATTGGGGACTGGCCGGGGAGCTGTTTTTT. Translated, it gives CASSQDWGLAGELFF.

This clone was observed once. In nucleotides, the CDR3 is TGTGCCAGCAGCTGGTGGGGATCTGGGACAGCCAGAAACACCATATATTTT. Residues: CASSWWGSGTARNTIYF. The chain couples TRBV5-5 to TRBJ1-3, with TRBD1 matching over 7 bases. Trimming at V came to 3 bases and at J to 5 bases, leaving 14 bases not matched to a gene. This CDR3 has 17 residues. Germline CDR1 SGHKS, CDR2 YYEKEE (reference sequence).